The T cell receptor (beta chain) under discussion was sequenced for a study of siplizumab effects on memory and regulatory T cells (dated by TCRdb to 2018 to 2020). At the level of the whole study: The study looked at the effect of siplizumab, an anti-CD2 antibody, on alloreactive T-cell subsets in allogeneic mixed lymphocyte reactions made from human PBMCs. The research as a whole found: A naive or memory phenotype could not be assigned to roughly 75-96% of proliferating CD4+ or CD8+ clones. The cumulative frequency of alloreactive sequences that could be traced back to unstimulated CD4+ memory T cells was significantly reduced by siplizumab. Unstimulated naive T cells appeared to be more diverse than memory T cells, and naive cells seemed to make a substantial contribution to the alloresponse. Of the alloreactive CD4+ clones that could be mapped, the Treg-derived share averaged about 67% with siplizumab compared with under 35% in control reactions. Sequences below about 10^-5 frequency were poorly captured, so only a minor fraction of alloreactive clones could be mapped to unstimulated subsets. Whether proliferating Tregs from siplizumab cultures were suppressive was not functionally confirmed.

Receptor amplification or capture employed the immunoSEQ multiplex PCR assay. Each sample had 90,000 to 100,000 TCR templates assayed by the deep sequencing platform. Genomic DNA extracted from sorted T cells was used for TCRbeta CDR3 sequencing. The original pipeline was this. The R programming language was used for clonal analysis of the TCRbeta CDR3 data. Alloreactive CD4+ and CD8+ clones were defined by comparing unstimulated samples with post-reaction CFSE-low samples. Alloreactive CD4+ clones were assigned to regulatory or non-regulatory origin by matching sequences to sorted unstimulated Treg and non-Treg repertoires. TCRdb stores this immuneACCESS table with in-frame sequences only. Part of the clones is absent; in the studies checked, under half of the shortfall reflects unresolved V genes, and no reason is known for the rest. Clonal size and the V and J genes are those of that table, whereas D and trimming came from the DNA. The sample table contains roughly 120,000 clones; only one count was recorded for approximately 92% of them. The ten biggest clones cover 1.3% of the sample.

This clone was seen only once. This clone's antigen is unknown. No base quality values were provided; no much bigger clone lies one nucleotide off. From its cysteine to its phenylalanine, the CDR3 spans 15 amino acids. The sequence is cut down to CDR3 DNA, 45 bases in frame from base 1. V loses 5 bases of germline sequence and J loses 7 bases, and the interval between the two ends is 21 bases. In the germline V gene, CDR1 corresponds to SGHVS and CDR2 to FQNEAQ. Sorted unstimulated T cells, along with proliferating T cells recovered from mixed lymphocyte reactions, underwent TCRbeta CDR3 sequencing. Fresh whole blood from approximately 9 HLA-typed healthy donors was used to isolate PBMCs.

This sequence originates from a human donor in good health. Recombination connected TRBV7-8 to TRBJ2-7; the D segment could be TRBD2, given 5 matching bases. The specimen sequenced was CD4+ T cells sorted from blood. The CDR3 reads CASSPRAPRATEQYF. The nucleotide sequence is given as TGTGCCAGCAGCCCTCGGGCTCCGAGGGCCACGGAGCAGTACTTC.